This TCR beta chain was observed in a study of radiotherapy plus CTLA-4 blockade in lung cancer. Turning to the study itself: Objective response rate was 15% to 20%; disease control rate, around 30%.

Study-wide results and limits: Peripheral blood showed expansion of tumor-derived TCR clones after radiotherapy and ipilimumab.

Trimming took 4 bases from V and 5 from J; bases not matched to a gene: 14. Germline CDR1 SGHRS, CDR2 YFSETQ. The CDR3 is made up of 16 amino acids. On this clone itself: What it recognizes is unknown.

TCRdb's table, derived via immunoSEQ multiplex PCR, lists solely in-frame clones and lacks some. The sample includes tens of thousands of clones, roughly 85% of them seen just once. The receptor comes from a human donor with non-small cell lung cancer who had stable disease on radiotherapy plus ipilimumab. The chain uses TRBV5-1 and TRBJ2-5, with 7 nucleotides matching TRBD1. Sequences were derived from peripheral blood, sampled from a patient treated with radiotherapy plus ipilimumab. The CDR3 DNA sequence: TGCGCCAGCAGCAGAAGAGGACAGGCCTTGGGGGAGACCCAGTACTTC. Translated, it gives CASSRRGQALGETQYF. The full variable domain, with the rest looked up from reference TRBV5-1 and TRBJ2-5, is KAGVTQTPRYLIKTRGQQVTLSCSPISGHRSVSWYQQTPGQGLQFLFEYFSETQRNKGNFPGRFSGRQFSNSRSEMNVSTLELGDSALYLCASSRRGQALGETQYFGPGTRLLVL.